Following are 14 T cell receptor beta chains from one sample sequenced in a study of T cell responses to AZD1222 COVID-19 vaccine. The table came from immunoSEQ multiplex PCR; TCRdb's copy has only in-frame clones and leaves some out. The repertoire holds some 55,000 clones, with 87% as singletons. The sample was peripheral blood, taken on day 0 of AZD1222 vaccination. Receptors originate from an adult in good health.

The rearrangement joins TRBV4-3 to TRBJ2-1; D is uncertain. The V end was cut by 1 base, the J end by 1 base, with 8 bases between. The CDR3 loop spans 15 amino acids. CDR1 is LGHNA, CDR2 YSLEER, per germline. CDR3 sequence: CASSQAHGSYNEQFF. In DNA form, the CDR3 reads TGCGCCAGCAGCCAAGCCCACGGATCCTACAATGAGCAGTTCTTC.

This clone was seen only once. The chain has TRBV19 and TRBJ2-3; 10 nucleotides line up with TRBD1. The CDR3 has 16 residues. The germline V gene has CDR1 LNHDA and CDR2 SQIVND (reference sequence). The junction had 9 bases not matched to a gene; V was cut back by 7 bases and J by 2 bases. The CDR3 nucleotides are TGTGCCAGTAAGGGGCCGGGACAGGGGTTCACAGATACGCAGTATTTT. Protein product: CASKGPGQGFTDTQYF. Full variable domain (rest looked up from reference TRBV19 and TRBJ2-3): DGGITQSPKYLFRKEGQNVTLSCEQNLNHDAMYWYRQDPGQGLRLIYYSQIVNDFQKGDIAEGYSVSREKKESFPLTVTSAQKNPTAFYLCASKGPGQGFTDTQYFGPGTRLTVL.

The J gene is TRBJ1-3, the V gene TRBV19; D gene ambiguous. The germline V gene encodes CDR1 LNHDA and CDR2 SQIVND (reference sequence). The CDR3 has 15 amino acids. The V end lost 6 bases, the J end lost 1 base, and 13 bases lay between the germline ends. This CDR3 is CASSHRAVSGNTIYF. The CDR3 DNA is TGTGCCAGTAGCCACCGGGCGGTTTCTGGAAACACCATATATTTT.

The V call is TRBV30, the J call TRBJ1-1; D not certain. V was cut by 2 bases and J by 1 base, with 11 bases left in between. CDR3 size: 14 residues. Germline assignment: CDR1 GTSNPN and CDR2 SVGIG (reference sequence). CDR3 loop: CAWSRELKNTEAFF. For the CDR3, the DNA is TGTGCCTGGAGTCGCGAGCTGAAGAACACTGAAGCTTTCTTT.

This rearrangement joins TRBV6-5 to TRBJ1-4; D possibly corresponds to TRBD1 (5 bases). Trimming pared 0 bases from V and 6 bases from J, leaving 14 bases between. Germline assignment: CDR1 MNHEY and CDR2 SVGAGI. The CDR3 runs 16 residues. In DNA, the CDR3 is TGTGCCAGCAGTTACTCGTCGGGACCGATCGATGAAAAACTGTTTTTT. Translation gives CASSYSSGPIDEKLFF.

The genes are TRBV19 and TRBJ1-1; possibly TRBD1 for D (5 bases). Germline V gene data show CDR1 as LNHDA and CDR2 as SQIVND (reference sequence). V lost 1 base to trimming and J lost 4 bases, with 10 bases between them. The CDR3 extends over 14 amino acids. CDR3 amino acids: CASSIVGGSTEAFF. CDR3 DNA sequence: TGTGCCAGTAGTATAGTCGGGGGGAGCACTGAAGCTTTCTTT.

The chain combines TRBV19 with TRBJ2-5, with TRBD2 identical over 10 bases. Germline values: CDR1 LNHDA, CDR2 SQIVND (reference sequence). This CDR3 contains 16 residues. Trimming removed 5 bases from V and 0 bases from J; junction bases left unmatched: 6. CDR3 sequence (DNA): TGTGCCAGTAGTCCGCAACTAGCGGGGAACCAAGAGACCCAGTACTTC. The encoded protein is CASSPQLAGNQETQYF.

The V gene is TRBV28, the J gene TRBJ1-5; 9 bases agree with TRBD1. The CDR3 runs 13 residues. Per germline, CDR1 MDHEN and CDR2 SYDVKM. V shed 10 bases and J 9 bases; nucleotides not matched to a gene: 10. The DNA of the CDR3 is TGTGCCACCTCCGGGACAGGGAATTTGCCCCAGCATTTT. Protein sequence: CATSGTGNLPQHF.

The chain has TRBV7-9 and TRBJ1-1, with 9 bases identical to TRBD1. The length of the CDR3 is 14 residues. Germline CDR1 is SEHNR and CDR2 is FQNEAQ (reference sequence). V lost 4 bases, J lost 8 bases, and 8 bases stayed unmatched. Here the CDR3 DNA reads TGTGCCAGCAGCTCCCCGGGACAGGGTACCGAAGCTTTCTTT. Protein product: CASSSPGQGTEAFF.

Here the CDR3 reads CASRRVGVNTEAFF. The CDR3, as DNA: TGTGCCAGCAGGAGGGTAGGAGTGAACACTGAAGCTTTCTTT. This chain uses TRBV25-1 with TRBJ1-1; D uncertain. The CDR3 is 14 amino acids. Germline lookup yields CDR1 MGHDK and CDR2 SYGVNS. Trimming cost V 6 bases and J 0 bases, with 11 bases left between them.

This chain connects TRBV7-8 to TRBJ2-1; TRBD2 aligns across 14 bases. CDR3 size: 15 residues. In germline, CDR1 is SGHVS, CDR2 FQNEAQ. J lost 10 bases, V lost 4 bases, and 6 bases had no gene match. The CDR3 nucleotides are TGTGCCAGCAGCTCGACTAGCGGGGGGGCCGAGGAGCAGTTCTTC. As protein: CASSSTSGGAEEQFF.

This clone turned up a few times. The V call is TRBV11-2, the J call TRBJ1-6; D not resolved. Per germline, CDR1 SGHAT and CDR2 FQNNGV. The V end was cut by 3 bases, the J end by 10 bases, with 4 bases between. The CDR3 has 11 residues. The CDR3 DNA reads TGTGCCAGCAGCTTCGGATCACCCCTCCACTTT. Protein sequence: CASSFGSPLHF.

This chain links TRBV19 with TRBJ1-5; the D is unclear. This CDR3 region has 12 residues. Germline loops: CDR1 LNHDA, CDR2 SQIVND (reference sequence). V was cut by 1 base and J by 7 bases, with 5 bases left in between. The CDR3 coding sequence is TGTGCCAGTAGTATAGGGCCCCAGCCCCAGCATTTT. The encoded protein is CASSIGPQPQHF.

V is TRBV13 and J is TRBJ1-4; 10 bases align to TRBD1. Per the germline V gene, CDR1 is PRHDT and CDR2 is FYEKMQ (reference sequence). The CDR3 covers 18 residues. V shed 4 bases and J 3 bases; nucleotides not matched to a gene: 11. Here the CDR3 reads CASSWQTGGAGANEKLFF. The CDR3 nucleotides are TGTGCCAGCAGCTGGCAGACAGGGGGCGCCGGAGCTAATGAAAAACTGTTTTTT. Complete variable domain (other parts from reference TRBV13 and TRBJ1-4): AAGVIQSPRHLIKEKRETATLKCYPIPRHDTVYWYQQGPGQDPQFLISFYEKMQSDKGSIPDRFSAQQFSDYHSELNMSSLELGDSALYFCASSWQTGGAGANEKLFFGSGTQLSVL.